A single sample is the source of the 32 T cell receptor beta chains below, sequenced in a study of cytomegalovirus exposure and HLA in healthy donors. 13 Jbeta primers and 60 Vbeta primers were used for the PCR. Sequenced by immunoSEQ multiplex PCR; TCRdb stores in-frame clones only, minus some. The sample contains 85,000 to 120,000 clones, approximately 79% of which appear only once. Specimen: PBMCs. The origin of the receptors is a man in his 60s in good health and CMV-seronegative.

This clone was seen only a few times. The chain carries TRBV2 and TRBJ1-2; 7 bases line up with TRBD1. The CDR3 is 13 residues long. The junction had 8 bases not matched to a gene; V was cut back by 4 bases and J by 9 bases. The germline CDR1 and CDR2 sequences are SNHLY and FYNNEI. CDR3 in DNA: TGTGCCAGCAGTGTAAGACAGGGAAGGAGCTACACCTTC. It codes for CASSVRQGRSYTF.

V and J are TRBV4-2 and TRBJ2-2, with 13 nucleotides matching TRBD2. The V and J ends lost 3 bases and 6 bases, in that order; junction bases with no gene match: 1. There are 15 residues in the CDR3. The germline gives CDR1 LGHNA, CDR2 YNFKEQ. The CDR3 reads CASSHTSGGAGELFF. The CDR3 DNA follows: TGTGCCAGCAGCCACACTAGCGGGGGGGCCGGGGAGCTGTTTTTT.

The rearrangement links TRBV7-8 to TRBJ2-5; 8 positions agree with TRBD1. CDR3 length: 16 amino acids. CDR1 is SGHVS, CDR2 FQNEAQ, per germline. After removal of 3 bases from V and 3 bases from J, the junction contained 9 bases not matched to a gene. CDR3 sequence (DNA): TGTGCCAGCAGCTTTTATTCGCACAGGGGGAAAGAGACCCAGTACTTC. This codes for CASSFYSHRGKETQYF. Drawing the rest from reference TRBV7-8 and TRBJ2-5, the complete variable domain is GAGVSQSPRYKVAKRGQDVALRCDPISGHVSLFWYQQALGQGPEFLTYFQNEAQLDKSGLPSDRFFAERPEGSVSTLKIQRTQQEDSAVYLCASSFYSHRGKETQYFGPGTRLLVL.

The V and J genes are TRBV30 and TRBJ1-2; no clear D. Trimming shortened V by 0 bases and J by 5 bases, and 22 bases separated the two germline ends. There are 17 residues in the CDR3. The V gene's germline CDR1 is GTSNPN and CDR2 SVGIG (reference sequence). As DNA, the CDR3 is TGTGCCTGGAGTGTACGTCTCGGGTCGATAGAACGTTATGGCTACACCTTC. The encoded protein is CAWSVRLGSIERYGYTF.

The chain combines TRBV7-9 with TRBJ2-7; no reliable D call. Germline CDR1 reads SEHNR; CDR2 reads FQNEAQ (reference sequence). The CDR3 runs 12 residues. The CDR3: CSSSQPTEEQYV. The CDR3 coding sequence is TGTTCCAGCAGTCAACCGACCGAGGAGCAGTACGTC.

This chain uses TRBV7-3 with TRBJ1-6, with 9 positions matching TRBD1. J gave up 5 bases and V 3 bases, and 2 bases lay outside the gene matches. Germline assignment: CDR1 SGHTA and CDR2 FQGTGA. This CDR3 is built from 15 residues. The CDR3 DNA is TGTGCCAGCAGCTTTAGACAGGGGGATAATTCACCCCTCCACTTT. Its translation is CASSFRQGDNSPLHF.

CDR3 region: CASSFQGFSYEKLFF. The CDR3 DNA reads TGTGCCAGCAGCTTTCAGGGATTCTCATATGAAAAACTGTTTTTT. V gene TRBV11-2 combines with J gene TRBJ1-4; D possibly corresponds to TRBD1 (5 bases). The CDR3 extends over 15 amino acids. Germline lookup yields CDR1 SGHAT and CDR2 FQNNGV. V lost 3 bases, J lost 6 bases, and 14 bases lay in between.

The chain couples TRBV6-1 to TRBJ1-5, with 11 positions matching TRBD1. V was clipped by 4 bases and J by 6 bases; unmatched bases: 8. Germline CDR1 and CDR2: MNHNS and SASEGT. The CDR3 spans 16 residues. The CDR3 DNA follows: TGTGCCAGCAGTGTCGGACAGGGGGCGTGGGGTCAGCCCCAGCATTTT. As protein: CASSVGQGAWGQPQHF.

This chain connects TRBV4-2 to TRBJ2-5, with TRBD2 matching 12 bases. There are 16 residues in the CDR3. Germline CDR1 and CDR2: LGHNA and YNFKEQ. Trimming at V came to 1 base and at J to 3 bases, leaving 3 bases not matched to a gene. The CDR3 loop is CASSQGASGGEETQYF. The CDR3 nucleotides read TGTGCCAGCAGCCAAGGGGCTAGCGGGGGGGAAGAGACCCAGTACTTC.

CDR3 nucleotide sequence: TGTGCCAGCAGCTTTCGAGCTCGGGAAGAGCAGTACTTC. Translated, it gives CASSFRAREEQYF. The genes are TRBV5-6 and TRBJ2-7, with a weak D call TRBD2 (5 bases). The V gene lost 2 bases and the J gene lost 7 bases, with 13 bases spanning the gap. This CDR3 spans 13 amino acids. CDR1 and CDR2 (germline): SGHDT, YYEEEE.

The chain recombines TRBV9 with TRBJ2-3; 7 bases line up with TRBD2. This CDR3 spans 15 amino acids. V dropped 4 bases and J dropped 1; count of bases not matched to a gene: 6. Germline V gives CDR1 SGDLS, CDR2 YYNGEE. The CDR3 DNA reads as TGTGCCAGCAGCCCGAGGGAGGGGCGCACAGATACGCAGTATTTT. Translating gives CASSPREGRTDTQYF.

The CDR3 DNA reads TGTGCCAGCAGCGTATCAGGGGTGAATGAAAAACTGTTTTTT. Translated: CASSVSGVNEKLFF. This chain links TRBV9 with TRBJ1-4; possible D gene TRBD1, 6 bases. This CDR3 is built from 14 residues. Trimming removed 1 base from V and 5 bases from J, with 9 bases in between. In germline, CDR1 is SGDLS, CDR2 YYNGEE. Based on the CDR3 plus reference TRBV9 and TRBJ1-4, the full variable domain is DSGVTQTPKHLITATGQRVTLRCSPRSGDLSVYWYQQSLDQGLQFLIQYYNGEERAKGNILERFSAQQFPDLHSELNLSSLELGDSALYFCASSVSGVNEKLFFGSGTQLSVL.

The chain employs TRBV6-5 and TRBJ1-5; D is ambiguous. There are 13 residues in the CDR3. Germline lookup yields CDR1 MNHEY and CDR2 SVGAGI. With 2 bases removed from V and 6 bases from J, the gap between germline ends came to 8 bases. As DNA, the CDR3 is TGTGCCAGCAGTTACAGGAGGAGTCAGCCCCAGCATTTT. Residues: CASSYRRSQPQHF.

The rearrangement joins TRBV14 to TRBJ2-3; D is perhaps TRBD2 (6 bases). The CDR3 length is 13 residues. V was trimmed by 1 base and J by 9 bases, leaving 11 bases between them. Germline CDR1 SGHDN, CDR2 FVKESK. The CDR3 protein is CASSQGGRRTQYF. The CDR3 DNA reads TGTGCCAGCAGCCAAGGTGGGAGGCGGACGCAGTATTTT.

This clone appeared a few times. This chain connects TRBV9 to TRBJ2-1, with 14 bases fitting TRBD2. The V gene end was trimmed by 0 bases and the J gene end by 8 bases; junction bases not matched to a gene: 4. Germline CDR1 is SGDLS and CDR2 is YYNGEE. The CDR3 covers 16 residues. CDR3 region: CASSVGGLAGVDEQFF. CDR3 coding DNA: TGTGCCAGCAGCGTAGGGGGACTAGCGGGGGTGGATGAGCAGTTCTTC.

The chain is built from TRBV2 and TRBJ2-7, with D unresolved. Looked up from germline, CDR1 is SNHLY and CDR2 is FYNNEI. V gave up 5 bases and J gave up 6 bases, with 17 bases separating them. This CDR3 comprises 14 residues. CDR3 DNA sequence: TGTGCCAGCAGTTACGGGTTATCAACGGGCGAGCAGTACTTC. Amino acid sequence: CASSYGLSTGEQYF.

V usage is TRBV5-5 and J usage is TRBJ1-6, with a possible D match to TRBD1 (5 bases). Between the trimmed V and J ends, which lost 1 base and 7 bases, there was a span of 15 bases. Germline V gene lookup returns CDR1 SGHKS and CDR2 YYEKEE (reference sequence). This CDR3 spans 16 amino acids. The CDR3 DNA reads TGTGCCAGCAGCTTGTTTTCCGACAGAAGGAATTCACCCCTCCACTTT. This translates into CASSLFSDRRNSPLHF.

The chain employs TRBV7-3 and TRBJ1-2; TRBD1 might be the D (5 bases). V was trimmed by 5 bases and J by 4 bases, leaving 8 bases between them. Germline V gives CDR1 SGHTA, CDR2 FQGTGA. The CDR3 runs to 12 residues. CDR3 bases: TGTGCCAGCAGCCCCGACAGCTATGGCTACACCTTC. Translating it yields CASSPDSYGYTF. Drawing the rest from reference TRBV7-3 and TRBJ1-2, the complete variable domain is GAGVSQTPSNKVTEKGKYVELRCDPISGHTALYWYRQSLGQGPEFLIYFQGTGAADDSGLPNDRFFAVRPEGSVSTLKIQRTERGDSAVYLCASSPDSYGYTFGSGTRLTVV.

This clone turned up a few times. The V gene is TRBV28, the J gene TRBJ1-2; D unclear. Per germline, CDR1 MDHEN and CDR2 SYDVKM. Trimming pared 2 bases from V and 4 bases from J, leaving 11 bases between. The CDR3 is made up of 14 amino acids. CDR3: CASSLDGDGYGYTF. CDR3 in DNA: TGTGCCAGCAGTTTAGACGGAGATGGCTATGGCTACACCTTC.

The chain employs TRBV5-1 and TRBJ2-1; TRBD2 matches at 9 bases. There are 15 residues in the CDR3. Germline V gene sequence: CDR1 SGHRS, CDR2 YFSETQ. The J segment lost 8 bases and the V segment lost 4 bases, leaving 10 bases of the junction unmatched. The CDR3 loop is CASSPKRGARDEQFF. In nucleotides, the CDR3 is TGCGCCAGCAGCCCGAAGCGGGGGGCCAGAGATGAGCAGTTCTTC.

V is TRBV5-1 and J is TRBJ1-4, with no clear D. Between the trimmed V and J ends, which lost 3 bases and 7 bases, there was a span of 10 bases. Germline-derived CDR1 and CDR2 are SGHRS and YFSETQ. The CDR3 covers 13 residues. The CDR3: CASSSDRLEKLFF. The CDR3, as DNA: TGCGCCAGCAGCTCCGACCGACTTGAAAAACTGTTTTTT.

The CDR3 reads CASSLDRVISYNEQFF. As DNA, the CDR3 is TGTGCCAGCAGCTTAGACAGGGTGATATCCTACAATGAGCAGTTCTTC. The chain joins TRBV7-9 to TRBJ2-1; possibly TRBD1 for D (6 bases). Germline CDR1 and CDR2: SEHNR and FQNEAQ (reference sequence). Trimming removed 1 base from V and 1 base from J, with 11 bases in between. The CDR3 runs 16 residues.

The chain's CDR3 is CASSVDRDADTQYF. The CDR3 nucleotides read TGTGCCAGCAGTGTGGACAGGGACGCAGATACGCAGTATTTT. V is TRBV27 and J is TRBJ2-3; 8 nucleotides align to TRBD1. V shed 5 bases and J 4 bases; nucleotides not matched to a gene: 5. CDR1 and CDR2 from the germline V gene are MNHEY and SMNVEV (reference sequence). The CDR3 runs 14 residues.

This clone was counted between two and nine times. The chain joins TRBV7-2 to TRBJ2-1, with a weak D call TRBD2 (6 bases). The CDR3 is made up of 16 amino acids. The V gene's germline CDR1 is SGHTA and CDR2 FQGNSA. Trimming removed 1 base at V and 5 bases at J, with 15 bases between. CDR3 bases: TGTGCCAGCAGCTTAGGATCCAGCGGGCCAGACAATGAGCAGTTCTTC. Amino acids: CASSLGSSGPDNEQFF.

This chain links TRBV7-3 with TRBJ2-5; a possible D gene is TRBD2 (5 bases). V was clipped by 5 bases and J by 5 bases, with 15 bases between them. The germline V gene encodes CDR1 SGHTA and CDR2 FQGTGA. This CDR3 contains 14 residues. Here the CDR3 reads CASSRGGGSETQYF. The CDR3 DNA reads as TGTGCCAGCAGCCGGGGTGGCGGGTCCGAGACCCAGTACTTC.

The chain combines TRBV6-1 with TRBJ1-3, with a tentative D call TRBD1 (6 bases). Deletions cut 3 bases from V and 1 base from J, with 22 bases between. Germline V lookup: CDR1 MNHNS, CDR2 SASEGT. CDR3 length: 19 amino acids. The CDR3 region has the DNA TGTGCCAGCAGTGAGGTACTAACTACAGGGTCACGATCTGGAAACACCATATATTTT. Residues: CASSEVLTTGSRSGNTIYF.

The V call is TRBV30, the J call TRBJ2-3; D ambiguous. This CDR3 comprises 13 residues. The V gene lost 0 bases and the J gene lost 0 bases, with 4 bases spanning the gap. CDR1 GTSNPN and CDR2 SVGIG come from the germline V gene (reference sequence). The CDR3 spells CAWSVQSTDTQYF. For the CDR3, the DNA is TGTGCCTGGAGTGTACAAAGCACAGATACGCAGTATTTT.

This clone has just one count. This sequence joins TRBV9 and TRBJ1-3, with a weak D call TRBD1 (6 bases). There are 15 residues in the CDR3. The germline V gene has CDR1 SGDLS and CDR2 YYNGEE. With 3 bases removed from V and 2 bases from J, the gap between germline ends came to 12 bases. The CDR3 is CASSATGNPGNTIYF. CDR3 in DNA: TGTGCCAGCAGCGCAACAGGGAACCCTGGAAACACCATATATTTT.

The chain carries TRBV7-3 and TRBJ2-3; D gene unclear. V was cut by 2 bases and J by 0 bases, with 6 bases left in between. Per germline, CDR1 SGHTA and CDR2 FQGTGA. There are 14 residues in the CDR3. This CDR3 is CASSLAVSTDTQYF. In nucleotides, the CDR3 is TGTGCCAGCAGCTTAGCAGTTAGCACAGATACGCAGTATTTT.

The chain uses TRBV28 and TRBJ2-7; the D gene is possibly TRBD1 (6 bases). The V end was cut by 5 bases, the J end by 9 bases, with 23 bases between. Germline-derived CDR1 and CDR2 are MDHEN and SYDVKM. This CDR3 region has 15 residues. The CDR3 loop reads CASSPGQLPGLGQYV. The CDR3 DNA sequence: TGTGCCAGCAGTCCAGGACAGTTGCCGGGCCTGGGGCAGTACGTC.

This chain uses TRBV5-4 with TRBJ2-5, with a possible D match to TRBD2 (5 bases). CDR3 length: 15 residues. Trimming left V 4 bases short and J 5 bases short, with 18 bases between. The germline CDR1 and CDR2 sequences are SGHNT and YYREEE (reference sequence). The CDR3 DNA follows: TGTGCCAGCAGCCCACGTCGTATACCGGGGGAGACCCAGTACTTC. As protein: CASSPRRIPGETQYF.

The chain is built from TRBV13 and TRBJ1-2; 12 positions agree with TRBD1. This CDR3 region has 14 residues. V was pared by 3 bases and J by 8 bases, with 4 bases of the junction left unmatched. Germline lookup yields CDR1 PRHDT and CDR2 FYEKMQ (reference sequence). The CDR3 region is CASSLGDRGRGYTF. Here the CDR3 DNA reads TGTGCCAGCAGCTTGGGGGACAGGGGGCGCGGCTACACCTTC. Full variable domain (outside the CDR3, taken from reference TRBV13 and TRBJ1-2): AAGVIQSPRHLIKEKRETATLKCYPIPRHDTVYWYQQGPGQDPQFLISFYEKMQSDKGSIPDRFSAQQFSDYHSELNMSSLELGDSALYFCASSLGDRGRGYTFGSGTRLTVV.